This entry concerns a single TCR beta chain. No cognate antigen has been identified for it. Nothing much larger sits one base from this clone, and base qualities are not available. This sample stems from a study of control samples from healthy donors and cancer patients (dated by TCRdb to about 2020). CDR1 MNHEY and CDR2 SVGAGI were looked up in the germline V gene. The trim is 1 base for V and 2 bases for J, with a gap of 14 bases between the germline ends. Including the terminal cysteine and phenylalanine, the CDR3 comprises 16 residues. Only CDR3 DNA is held: 48 bases, read in frame from base 1. The library was generated by the immunoSEQ multiplex PCR assay. The immuneACCESS repertoire file appears here via TCRdb, limited to in-frame rearrangements. These files lack a portion of the clones; in checked studies, under half of the deficit traces to unresolved V genes, and the cause of the others is not known. Across this sample there are about 89,000 clones, with 70% to 90% seen only once. Approximately 2% of the sample comes from the top ten.

Sequencing used blood. This sequence uses TRBV6-5 and TRBJ1-2; perhaps TRBD1 is the D gene, with 5 bases matching. The receptor's source is a woman in her forties in good health. The CDR3: CASSYWMDTTNYGYTF. The base sequence is TGTGCCAGCAGTTACTGGATGGACACTACCAACTATGGCTACACCTTC.